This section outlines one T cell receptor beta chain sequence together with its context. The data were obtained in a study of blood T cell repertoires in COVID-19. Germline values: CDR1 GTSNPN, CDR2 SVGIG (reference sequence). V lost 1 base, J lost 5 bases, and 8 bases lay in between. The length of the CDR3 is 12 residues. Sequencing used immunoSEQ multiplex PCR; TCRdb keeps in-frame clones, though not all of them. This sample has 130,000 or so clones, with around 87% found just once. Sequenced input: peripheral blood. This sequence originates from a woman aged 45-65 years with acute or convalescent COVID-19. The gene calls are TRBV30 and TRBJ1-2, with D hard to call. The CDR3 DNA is TGTGCCTGGAGTGGCGTGATTTATGGCTACACCTTC. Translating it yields CAWSGVIYGYTF.